This TCR beta chain was identified during a study of cytomegalovirus exposure and HLA in healthy donors. Study-level information: In terms of ancestry, the Caucasian-associated cluster contained roughly 80% of the roughly 400 genotyped donors.

Overall study results and limits: When presence/absence was analysed, sequencing depth was taken to be roughly uniform across donors. Rare TCR sequences predominated, though certain public TCRs were found in many donors. In a later analysis, TCR beta V- and J-gene trimming showed a link to a missense DCLRE1C variant.

This clone was picked up a small number of times. Its specificity is unknown. Primers: 60 Vbeta forward and 13 Jbeta reverse. Clones were sequenced by immunoSEQ multiplex PCR, and TCRdb holds only the in-frame ones, with some missing. The sample has roughly 150,000 clones, 80% seen once. This receptor was obtained from a woman aged 40 to 50 in good health and CMV-seronegative. Sequencing used PBMCs.

The CDR3 sequence is CASSFRGRDTDTQYF. DNA for the CDR3: TGTGCCAGCAGCTTCAGGGGAAGAGACACAGATACGCAGTATTTT. The chain carries TRBV11-2 and TRBJ2-3, with D tentatively TRBD1 (6 bases). Germline CDR1 SGHAT, CDR2 FQNNGV. The CDR3 runs 15 residues. Trimming cost V 3 bases and J 2 bases, with 12 bases left between them.